The rows below give T cell receptor beta chains drawn from one sample of a study of blood T cell repertoires in COVID-19. This table comes from immunoSEQ multiplex PCR, and its TCRdb copy is limited to in-frame clones, with some not included. The sample yields 300,000 or so clones, around 87% seen once. Sequencing was done on a sample of peripheral blood. The receptors were gathered from a woman aged 45-65 years who had recovered from COVID-19. Each CDR3 is given with its conserved first and last residue.

cdr3_length v_call cdr3_aa
15 TRBV5-6 CASSAHNFRGYGYTF
11 TRBV6-6 CASSTGTWQFF
17 TRBV29-1 CSVEHRDRASGANVLTF
16 TRBV28 CAASGQASPGANVLTF
20 TRBV28 CASSLAHGQGVGRGHTEAFF
15 TRBV5-5 CASSHGLTNTGELFF
14 TRBV9 CASSAGQGQETQYF
17 TRBV10-2 CASSESTPGQGLDTQYF
14 TRBV27 CASSSWTSRNEQFF
14 TRBV30 CAFSRIVMGTEAFF
15 TRBV6-5 CASSFDRASGNTIYF
17 TRBV24-1 CATSDRTPGQGMGEQFF
17 TRBV11-2 CASSLYLQGAVSGELFF
14 TRBV7-2 CASSLGGLIYEQYF
11 TRBV5-4 CAVLIQETQYF
14 TRBV5-6 CASSIPGDNYGYTF